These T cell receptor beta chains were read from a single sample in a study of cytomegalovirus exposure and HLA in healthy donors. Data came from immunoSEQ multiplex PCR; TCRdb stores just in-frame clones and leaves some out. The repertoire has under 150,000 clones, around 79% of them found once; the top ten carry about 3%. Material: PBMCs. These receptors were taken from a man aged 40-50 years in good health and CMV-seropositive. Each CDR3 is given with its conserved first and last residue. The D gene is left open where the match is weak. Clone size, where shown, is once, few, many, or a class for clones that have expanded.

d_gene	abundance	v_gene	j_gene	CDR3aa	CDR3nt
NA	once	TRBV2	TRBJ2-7	CASNPGRGGEQYF	TGTGCCAGCAACCCGGGCAGGGGTGGGGAGCAGTACTTC
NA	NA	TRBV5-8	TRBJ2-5	CASSLGLGWETQYF	TGTGCCAGCAGCTTAGGACTGGGTTGGGAGACCCAGTACTTC
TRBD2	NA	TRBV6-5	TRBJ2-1	CASSSRTRFDEQFF	TGTGCCAGCAGTTCCAGGACTAGATTTGATGAGCAGTTCTTC
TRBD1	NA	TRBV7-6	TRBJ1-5	CASSSDRGPRPQHF	TGTGCCAGCAGCTCGGACAGGGGGCCCCGGCCCCAGCATTTT
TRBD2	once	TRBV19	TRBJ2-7	CASSGRPTYEQYF	TGTGCCAGTAGCGGGAGGCCCACCTACGAGCAGTACTTC
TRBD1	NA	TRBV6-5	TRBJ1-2	CASSYNGQGGRYTF	TGTGCCAGCAGTTACAATGGGCAGGGGGGACGCTACACCTTC
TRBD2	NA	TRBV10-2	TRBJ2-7	CASSGTSGRDNDEQYF	TGCGCCAGCAGTGGGACTAGCGGGAGAGATAACGACGAGCAGTACTTC
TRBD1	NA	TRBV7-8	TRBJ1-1	CASSGRGQRNTEAFF	TGTGCCAGCAGCGGACGGGGACAGAGGAACACTGAAGCTTTCTTT
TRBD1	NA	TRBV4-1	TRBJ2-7	CASSQGGQGTREQYF	TGCGCCAGCAGCCAAGGGGGACAGGGAACTCGCGAGCAGTACTTC
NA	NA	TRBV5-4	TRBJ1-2	CASSLERGYGYTF	TGTGCCAGCAGCTTGGAACGAGGCTATGGCTACACCTTC
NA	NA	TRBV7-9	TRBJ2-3	CASSLSAADTQYF	TGTGCCAGCAGCTTGAGCGCGGCAGATACGCAGTATTTT
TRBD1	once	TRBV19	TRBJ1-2	CATDYSGTGDYGYTF	TGTGCCACTGATTACTCCGGGACAGGGGACTATGGCTACACCTTC
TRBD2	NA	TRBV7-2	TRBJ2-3	CASRIAGATDTQYF	TGTGCCAGCCGCATAGCGGGAGCGACAGATACGCAGTATTTT
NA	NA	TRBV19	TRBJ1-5	CASGLRAQPQHF	TGTGCCAGCGGTCTCAGGGCCCAGCCCCAGCATTTT
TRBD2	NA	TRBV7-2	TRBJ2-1	CASSTGLAGVSHEQFF	TGTGCCAGCAGCACGGGACTAGCGGGAGTGTCCCATGAGCAGTTCTTC
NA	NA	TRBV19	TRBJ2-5	CADLPGETQYF	TGTGCCGACCTCCCCGGGGAGACCCAGTACTTC
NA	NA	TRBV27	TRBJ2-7	CASSLDSWSSYEQYF	TGTGCCAGCAGTTTAGACTCGTGGAGCTCCTACGAGCAGTACTTC
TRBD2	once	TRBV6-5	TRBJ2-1	CASRPASGREQFF	TGTGCCAGCAGACCGGCAAGCGGGAGGGAGCAGTTCTTC
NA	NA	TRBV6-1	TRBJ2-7	CASSERWAAVSYEQYF	TGTGCCAGCAGTGAAAGGTGGGCAGCCGTCTCCTACGAGCAGTACTTC
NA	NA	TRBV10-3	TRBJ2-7	CAISLTASGDEQYF	TGTGCCATCAGTCTGACAGCATCTGGCGACGAGCAGTACTTC
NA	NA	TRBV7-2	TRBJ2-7	CASSLDRSYEQYF	TGTGCCAGCAGCTTAGACAGATCCTACGAGCAGTACTTC
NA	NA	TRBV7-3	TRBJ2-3	CASRFDRGLGTQYF	TGTGCCAGCAGGTTTGACCGGGGGTTGGGTACGCAGTATTTT
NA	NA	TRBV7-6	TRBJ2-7	CASSPGGQNTYEQYF	TGTGCCAGCAGCCCAGGTGGACAAAATACCTACGAGCAGTACTTC
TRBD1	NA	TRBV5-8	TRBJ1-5	CASSRQGYSNQPQHF	TGTGCCAGCAGCAGACAGGGTTATAGCAATCAGCCCCAGCATTTT
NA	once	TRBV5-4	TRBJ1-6	CASSYGTDRYNSPLHF	TGTGCCAGCAGCTACGGTACAGACAGATATAATTCACCCCTCCACTTT
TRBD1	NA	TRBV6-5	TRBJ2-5	CASSHGTGYQETQYF	TGTGCCAGCAGTCATGGGACAGGCTACCAAGAGACCCAGTACTTC
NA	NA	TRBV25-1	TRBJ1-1	CASSEPAGTEAFF	TGTGCCAGCAGTGAACCGGCCGGGACTGAAGCTTTCTTT
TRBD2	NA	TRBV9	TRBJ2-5	CASSKGTSGSQETQYF	TGTGCCAGCAGCAAAGGGACTAGCGGATCCCAAGAGACCCAGTACTTC
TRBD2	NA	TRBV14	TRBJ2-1	CASSLGTSGINEQFF	TGTGCCAGCAGCCTAGGGACTAGCGGGATCAATGAGCAGTTCTTC
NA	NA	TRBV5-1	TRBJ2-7	CASSLSPRGAYEQYF	TGCGCCAGCAGCTTGTCTCCCAGGGGGGCGTACGAGCAGTACTTC
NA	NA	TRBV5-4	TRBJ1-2	CASSLEIRTDESGYTF	TGTGCCAGCAGCTTGGAGATTAGGACAGACGAGAGTGGCTACACCTTC
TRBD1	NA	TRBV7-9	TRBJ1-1	CASSLARPRGDTEAFF	TGTGCCAGCAGCTTAGCGCGCCCCAGGGGGGACACTGAAGCTTTCTTT
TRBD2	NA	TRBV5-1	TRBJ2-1	CASSLGLAGSYNEQFF	TGCGCCAGCAGCTTGGGGCTAGCGGGGTCCTACAATGAGCAGTTCTTC
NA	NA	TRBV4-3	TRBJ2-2	CASSPQGGQVNTGELFF	TGCGCCAGCAGCCCCCAGGGGGGCCAGGTAAACACCGGGGAGCTGTTTTTT
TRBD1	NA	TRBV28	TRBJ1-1	CASRRQGLSNTEAFF	TGTGCCAGCAGACGACAGGGACTTTCGAACACTGAAGCTTTCTTT
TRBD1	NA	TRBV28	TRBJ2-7	CATRPDRGFPYEQYF	TGTGCCACCCGTCCCGACAGGGGTTTCCCCTACGAGCAGTACTTC
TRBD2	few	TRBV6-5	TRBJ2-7	CASSHPTSGYYEQYF	TGTGCCAGCAGCCATCCGACTAGCGGTTATTACGAGCAGTACTTC
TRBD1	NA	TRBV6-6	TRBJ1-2	CASSYSPGTVNYGYTF	TGTGCCAGCAGTTACTCTCCCGGGACAGTAAACTATGGCTACACCTTC
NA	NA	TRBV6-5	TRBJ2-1	CASKELAYNEQFF	TGTGCCAGCAAAGAACTAGCCTACAATGAGCAGTTCTTC
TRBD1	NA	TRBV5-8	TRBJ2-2	CASSRDRGRGGELFF	TGTGCCAGCAGCCGCGACAGGGGGCGCGGCGGGGAGCTGTTTTTT
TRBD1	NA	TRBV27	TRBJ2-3	CVSSLPRTGQADTQYF	TGTGTCAGCAGTTTACCGAGGACAGGACAGGCAGATACGCAGTATTTT
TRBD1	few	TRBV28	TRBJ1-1	CASSLYEYRGRGMNTEAFF	TGTGCCAGCAGTTTGTATGAGTACAGGGGGCGGGGGATGAACACTGAAGCTTTCTTT
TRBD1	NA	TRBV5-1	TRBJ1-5	CASSTGTGGQPQHF	TGCGCCAGCAGCACGGGTACAGGGGGTCAGCCCCAGCATTTT
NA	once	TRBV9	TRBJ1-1	CASSVAEGGLGNTEAFF	TGTGCCAGCAGCGTAGCGGAAGGAGGCCTGGGGAACACTGAAGCTTTCTTT
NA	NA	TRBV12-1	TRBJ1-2	CASSFVRGRGGYTF	TGTGCCAGCAGCTTTGTGAGGGGGCGTGGTGGCTACACCTTC
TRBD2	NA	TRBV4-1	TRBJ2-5	CASSQGREEQETQYF	TGCGCCAGCAGCCAGGGGCGGGAGGAACAAGAGACCCAGTACTTC
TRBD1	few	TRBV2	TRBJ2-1	CASRPGQSSYNEQFF	TGTGCCAGCAGGCCGGGACAGAGCTCCTACAATGAGCAGTTCTTC
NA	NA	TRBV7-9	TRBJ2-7	CSSSASVGSRPYEQYF	TGTTCCAGCAGCGCCTCGGTGGGCAGCCGGCCCTACGAGCAGTACTTC
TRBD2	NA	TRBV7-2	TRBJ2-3	CASSVGGGPSTDTQYF	TGTGCCAGCAGCGTCGGGGGGGGACCAAGCACAGATACGCAGTATTTT
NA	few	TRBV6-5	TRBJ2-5	CASRGWQETQYF	TGTGCCAGCCGGGGGTGGCAAGAGACCCAGTACTTC
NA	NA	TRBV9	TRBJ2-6	CASSVEPSGANVLTF	TGTGCCAGCAGCGTAGAGCCCTCTGGGGCCAACGTCCTGACTTTC
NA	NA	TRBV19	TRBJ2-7	CASRTANGYEQYF	TGTGCCAGTAGAACAGCTAACGGATACGAGCAGTACTTC
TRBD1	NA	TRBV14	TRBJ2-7	CASSRWDSTTYEQYF	TGTGCCAGCAGCCGTTGGGACAGCACTACCTACGAGCAGTACTTC
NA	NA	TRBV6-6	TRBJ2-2	CASSGGPFRTGELFF	TGTGCCAGCAGTGGTGGGCCCTTTAGGACCGGGGAGCTGTTTTTT
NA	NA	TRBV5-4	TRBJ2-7	CASSLMGGDHDEQYF	TGTGCCAGCAGCTTGATGGGGGGAGATCACGACGAGCAGTACTTC
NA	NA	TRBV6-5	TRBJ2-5	CASSWGPNQETQYF	TGTGCCAGCAGTTGGGGCCCGAACCAAGAGACCCAGTACTTC
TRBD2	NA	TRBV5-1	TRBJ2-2	CASNPTSKNTGELFF	TGCGCCAGCAACCCGACTAGCAAGAACACCGGGGAGCTGTTTTTT
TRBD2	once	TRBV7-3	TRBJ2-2	CASSLMPLLAGGMNTGELFF	TGTGCCAGCAGCTTAATGCCCCTCCTAGCGGGAGGGATGAACACCGGGGAGCTGTTTTTT
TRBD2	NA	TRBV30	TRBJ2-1	CAWMGTSGRYYNEQFF	TGTGCCTGGATGGGGACTAGCGGCCGATACTACAATGAGCAGTTCTTC
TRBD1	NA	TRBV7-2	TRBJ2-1	CASSYGDRHGDNEQFF	TGTGCCAGCAGCTACGGGGACAGGCACGGGGACAATGAGCAGTTCTTC